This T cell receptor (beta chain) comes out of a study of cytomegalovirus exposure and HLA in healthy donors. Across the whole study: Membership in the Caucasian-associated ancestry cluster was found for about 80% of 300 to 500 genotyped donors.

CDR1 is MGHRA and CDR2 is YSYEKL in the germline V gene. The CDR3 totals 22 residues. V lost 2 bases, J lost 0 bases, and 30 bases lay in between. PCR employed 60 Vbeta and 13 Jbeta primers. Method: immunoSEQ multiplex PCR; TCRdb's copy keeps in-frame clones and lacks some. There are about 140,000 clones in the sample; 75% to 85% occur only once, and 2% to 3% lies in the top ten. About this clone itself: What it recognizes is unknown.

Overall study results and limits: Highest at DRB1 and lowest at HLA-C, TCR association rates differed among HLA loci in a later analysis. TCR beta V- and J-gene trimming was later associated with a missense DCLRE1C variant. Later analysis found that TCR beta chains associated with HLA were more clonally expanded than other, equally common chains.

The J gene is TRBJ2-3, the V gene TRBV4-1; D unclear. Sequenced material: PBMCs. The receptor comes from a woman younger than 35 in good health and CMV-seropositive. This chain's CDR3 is CASSQILVRSNTPSPSTDTQYF. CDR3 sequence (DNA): TGCGCCAGCAGCCAAATTCTAGTTCGGTCTAACACTCCATCGCCTAGCACAGATACGCAGTATTTT.